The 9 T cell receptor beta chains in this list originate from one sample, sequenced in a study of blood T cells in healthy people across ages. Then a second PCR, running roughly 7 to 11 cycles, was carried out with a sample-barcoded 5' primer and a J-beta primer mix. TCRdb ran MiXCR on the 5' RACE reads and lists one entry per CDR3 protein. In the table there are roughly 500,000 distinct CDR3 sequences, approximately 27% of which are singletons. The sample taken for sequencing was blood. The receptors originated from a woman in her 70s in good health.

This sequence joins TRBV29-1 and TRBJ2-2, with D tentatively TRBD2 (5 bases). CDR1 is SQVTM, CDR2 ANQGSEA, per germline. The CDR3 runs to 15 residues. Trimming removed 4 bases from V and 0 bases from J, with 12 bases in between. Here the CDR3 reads CSVALATPNTGELFF. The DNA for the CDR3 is TGCAGCGTTGCCCTAGCTACCCCGAACACCGGGGAGCTGTTTTTT.

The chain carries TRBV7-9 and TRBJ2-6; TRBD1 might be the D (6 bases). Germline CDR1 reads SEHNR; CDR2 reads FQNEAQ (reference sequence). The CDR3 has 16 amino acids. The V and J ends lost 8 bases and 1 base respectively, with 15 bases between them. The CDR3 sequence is CASSQGLGSGANVLTF. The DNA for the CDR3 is TGTGCCAGCTCCCAGGGGCTAGGGTCTGGGGCCAACGTCCTGACTTTC.

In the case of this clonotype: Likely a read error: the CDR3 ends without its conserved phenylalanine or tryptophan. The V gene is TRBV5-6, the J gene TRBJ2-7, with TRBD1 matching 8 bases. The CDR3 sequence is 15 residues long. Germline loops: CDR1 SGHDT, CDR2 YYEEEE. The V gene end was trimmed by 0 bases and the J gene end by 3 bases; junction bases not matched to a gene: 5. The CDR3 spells CASSLAGTGGYEQYL. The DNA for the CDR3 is TGTGCCAGCAGCTTGGCGGGGACAGGAGGCTACGAGCAGTACCTC.

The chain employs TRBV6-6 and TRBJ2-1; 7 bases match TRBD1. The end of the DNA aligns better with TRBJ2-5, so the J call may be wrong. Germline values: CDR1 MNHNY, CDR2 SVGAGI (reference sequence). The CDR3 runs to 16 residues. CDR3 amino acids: CASSLHLGTVQETQYF. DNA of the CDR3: TGTGCCAGCAGCCTCCACCTAGGGACAGTCCAAGAGACCCAGTACTTC.

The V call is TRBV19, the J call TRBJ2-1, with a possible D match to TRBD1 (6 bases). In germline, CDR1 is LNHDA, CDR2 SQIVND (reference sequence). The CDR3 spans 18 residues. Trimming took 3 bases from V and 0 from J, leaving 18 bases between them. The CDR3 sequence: CASSIRKAGALSYNEQFF. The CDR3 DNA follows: TGTGCCAGTAGTATTAGAAAGGCAGGGGCGCTCTCCTACAATGAGCAGTTCTTC.

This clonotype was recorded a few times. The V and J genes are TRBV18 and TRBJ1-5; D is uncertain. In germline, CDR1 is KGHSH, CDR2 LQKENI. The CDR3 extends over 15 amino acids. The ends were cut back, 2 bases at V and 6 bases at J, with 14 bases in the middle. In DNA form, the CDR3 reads TGTGCCAGCTCACCATCCGTAGGGAATGGTCAGCCCCAGCATTTT. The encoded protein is CASSPSVGNGQPQHF.

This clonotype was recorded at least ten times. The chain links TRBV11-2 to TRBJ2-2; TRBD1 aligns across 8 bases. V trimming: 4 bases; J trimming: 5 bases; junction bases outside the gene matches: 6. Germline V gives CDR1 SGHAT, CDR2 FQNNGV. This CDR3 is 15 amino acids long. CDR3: CASSYANRGTGELFF. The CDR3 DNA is TGTGCCAGCAGCTATGCTAACAGGGGGACCGGGGAGCTGTTTTTT.

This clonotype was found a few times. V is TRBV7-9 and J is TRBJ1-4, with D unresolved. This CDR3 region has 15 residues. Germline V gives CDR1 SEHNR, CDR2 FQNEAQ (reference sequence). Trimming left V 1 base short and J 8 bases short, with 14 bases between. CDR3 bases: TGTGCCAGCAGCTTAGACGTATACGAAGGGGAAAAACTGTTTTTT. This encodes CASSLDVYEGEKLFF.

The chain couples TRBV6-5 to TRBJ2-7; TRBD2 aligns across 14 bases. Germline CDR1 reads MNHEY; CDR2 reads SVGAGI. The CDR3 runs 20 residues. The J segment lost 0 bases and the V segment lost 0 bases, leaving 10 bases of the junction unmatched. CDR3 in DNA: TGTGCCAGCAGTTACTCAGATCCCGGGACTAGCGGGGGCCGCTCCTACGAGCAGTACTTC. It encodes CASSYSDPGTSGGRSYEQYF.